This T cell receptor (beta chain) was recorded in a study of blood T cell repertoires in COVID-19. Study background: From the United States, Italy and Spain came samples of acute and convalescent COVID-19. Sources were T cells, B-cell-depleted T cells, or PBMCs; the material itself was cDNA or gDNA.

Authors' analysis steps: Estimates of nucleated cell counts were drawn from the amplification of reference gene primers. Only in-frame clones appear in the TCRdb table, and some are missing; sequencing was by immunoSEQ multiplex PCR. D and trimming come from the DNA, and the V and J calls and clone size come from that table. The sample has about 59,000 clones, 80% seen once; the top ten hold 6.5% to 8.5%. CDR3 length: 17 residues. Germline-derived CDR1 and CDR2 are SGDLS and YYNGEE. The V gene lost 0 bases and the J gene lost 4 bases, with 19 bases spanning the gap. The chain is built from TRBV9 and TRBJ1-2; D is possibly TRBD1 (6 bases). The TCR comes from a man in his sixties with acute or convalescent COVID-19. Sequenced input: peripheral blood. The DNA of the CDR3 is TGTGCCAGCAGCGTAGATGGTGCTGGGGGCCGGAGCTATGGCTACACCTTC. The encoded protein is CASSVDGAGGRSYGYTF. The variable domain in full, completed from reference TRBV9 and TRBJ1-2, reads DSGVTQTPKHLITATGQRVTLRCSPRSGDLSVYWYQQSLDQGLQFLIQYYNGEERAKGNILERFSAQQFPDLHSELNLSSLELGDSALYFCASSVDGAGGRSYGYTFGSGTRLTVV.